This is a list of T cell receptor beta chains from one sample in a study of T cell responses to AZD1222 COVID-19 vaccine. Clones were read by immunoSEQ multiplex PCR, and TCRdb kept only the in-frame ones, dropping some. This table has 130,000 or so clones, over 90% appearing once. The sample was peripheral blood, taken on day 0 of AZD1222 vaccination. These receptors were collected from an adult in good health. The CDR3 runs from the conserved cysteine through the conserved F or W. A D gene is named only where the DNA matches it firmly. Size is stated for part of the rows, as once, few or many counts, or as a class when the clone is expanded.

J gene | V gene | D gene | clone size | CDR3 DNA | CDR3 protein
TRBJ1-2 | TRBV19 | NA | NA | TGTGCCAGTAGTATAAGGGAAAACTATGGCTACACCTTC | CASSIRENYGYTF
TRBJ2-7 | TRBV23-1 | TRBD1 | NA | TGCGCCAGCAGTCAATCACTTACAGGGGCCTACGAGCAGTACTTC | CASSQSLTGAYEQYF
TRBJ2-5 | TRBV12-3/TRBV12-4 | TRBD1 | NA | TGTGCCAGCAGGGGACAGATTCAAGAGACCCAGTACTTC | CASRGQIQETQYF
TRBJ1-6 | TRBV25-1 | NA | NA | TGTGCCAGCAGTGAATATTACAGTTCACCCCTCCACTTT | CASSEYYSSPLHF
TRBJ2-3 | TRBV5-6 | TRBD2 | once | TGTGCCAGCAGCTTGGTAGGCGGGAGTTCCGGTACGCAGTATTTT | CASSLVGGSSGTQYF
TRBJ1-5 | TRBV2 | TRBD1 | NA | TGTGCCACCGATATGACAGGGCTTGGAAATCAGCCCCAGCATTTT | CATDMTGLGNQPQHF
TRBJ2-1 | TRBV7-2 | NA | NA | TGTGCCAGCACCCAGATGGGTGGCGTCTCCTACAATGAGCAGTTCTTC | CASTQMGGVSYNEQFF
TRBJ2-3 | TRBV9 | TRBD2 | NA | TGTGCCAGCAGCGTCCGGGAGGAGGCAGATACGCAGTATTTT | CASSVREEADTQYF
TRBJ1-2 | TRBV6-5 | NA | NA | TGTGCCAGCAGTTACGAGGCAGGGAATGGCTACACCTTC | CASSYEAGNGYTF
TRBJ2-3 | TRBV7-2 | TRBD2 | once | TGTGCCAGCAGCTTCGGGACTAGCGGGAGAGAGGGCCAGTATTTT | CASSFGTSGREGQYF
TRBJ1-1 | TRBV5-1 | NA | once | TGCGCCAGCAGCTTGGCAGAGAGAACTGAAGCTTTCTTT | CASSLAERTEAFF
TRBJ1-6 | TRBV6-2/TRBV6-3 | NA | NA | TGTGCCAGCAGCCACTACCCGCAGGATTCGCCACCCCTCCACTTT | CASSHYPQDSPPLHF
TRBJ1-2 | TRBV10-2 | NA | NA | TGCGCCAGCAGTGAGTTCGGGGCTGGCTACACCTTC | CASSEFGAGYTF
TRBJ2-5 | TRBV30 | NA | NA | TGTGCCTGGAGGGGCAGGGAGAATCAAGAGACCCAGTACTTC | CAWRGRENQETQYF
TRBJ2-1 | TRBV5-1 | TRBD1 | NA | TGCGCCAGCAGCTTGGCCTGGACAGGGGGGAACAATGAGCAGTTCTTC | CASSLAWTGGNNEQFF
TRBJ1-1 | TRBV5-1 | NA | once | TGCGCCAGCAGCGTCGAGTTGAACACTGAAGCTTTCTTT | CASSVELNTEAFF